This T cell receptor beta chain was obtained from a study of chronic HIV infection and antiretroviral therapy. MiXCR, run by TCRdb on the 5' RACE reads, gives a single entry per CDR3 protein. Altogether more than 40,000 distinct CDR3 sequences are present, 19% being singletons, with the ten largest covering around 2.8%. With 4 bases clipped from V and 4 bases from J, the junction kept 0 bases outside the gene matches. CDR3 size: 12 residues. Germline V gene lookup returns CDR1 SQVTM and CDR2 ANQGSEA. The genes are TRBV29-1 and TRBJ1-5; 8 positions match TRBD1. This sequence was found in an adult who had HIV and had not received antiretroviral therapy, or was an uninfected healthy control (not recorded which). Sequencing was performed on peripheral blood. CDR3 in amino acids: CSVGQGNQPQHF. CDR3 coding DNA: TGCAGCGTTGGACAGGGGAATCAGCCCCAGCATTTT.